Here is one T cell receptor (beta chain) with its context. What it binds is not known. Next came a second PCR, run for 7 to 11 cycles, which used a sample-barcoded 5' primer along with a J-beta primer mix. TCRdb re-analysed the 5' RACE reads in MiXCR, keeping a single row per CDR3 protein. The data contain 1.5 million to 2 million distinct CDR3 sequences, roughly 52% of them singletons. The CDR3 is 16 residues long. V trimming: 7 bases; J trimming: 7 bases; junction bases outside the gene matches: 13. Germline V gene lookup returns CDR1 MNHEY and CDR2 SVGEGT. The sample providers were healthy Caucasian people from Russia, aged about 6 to 100. This sample stems from a study of blood T cells in healthy people across ages. Points from the study as a whole: The diversity estimates, figures obtained from one million T cells, were considered underestimates. Among T cells, TCR beta diversity per million cells dropped roughly linearly as age rose. Strong correlation linked observed beta diversity and percent naive T cells.

This clonotype was sampled from a woman in her 40s in good health. The V gene is TRBV6-2 or TRBV6-3, the J gene TRBJ2-1; 10 bases agree with TRBD2. Sequencing used blood. CDR3 protein: CASTLLTGTSVNEQFF. For the CDR3, the DNA is TGTGCCAGCACCTTACTCACGGGGACTAGCGTTAATGAGCAGTTCTTC.